The clone carrying this TCR beta chain was picked up a small number of times. This specimen comes from a study of blood T cell repertoires in COVID-19. Original analysis: By means of reference gene primer amplification, nucleated cell counts were estimated. Profiled with immunoSEQ multiplex PCR; TCRdb holds only in-frame clones, not every one. V, J and clone size are those of that table, while D and trimming were read from the DNA. The table has roughly 300,000 clones, roughly 93% seen once. This CDR3 contains 15 residues. Germline CDR1 reads MNHEY; CDR2 reads SVGAGI. V trimming: 5 bases; J trimming: 10 bases; junction bases outside the gene matches: 12.

The sequenced material came from PBMCs or T cells enriched from blood (not recorded which). This TCR was recovered from a woman aged 40 to 50 with acute COVID-19. This sequence joins TRBV6-5 and TRBJ2-1, with TRBD2 identical over 9 bases. The CDR3 reads CASSSNSAGGREQFF. The CDR3 coding sequence is TGTGCCAGCAGTAGCAATTCAGCGGGAGGTAGGGAGCAGTTCTTC.